The 18 T cell receptor beta chains given below trace back to one sample, sequenced in a study of low-dose radiotherapy and immunotherapy resistance in tumors. Both TCRalpha and TCRbeta chains were reverse transcribed with V-gene-specific primers. With a V-primer adapter and a constant-region primer, TCRs were amplified for about 19 PCR cycles. TCRdb called the reads again in MiXCR, with one record for every CDR3 protein. The sample records approximately 6,300 distinct CDR3 sequences, under 75% being singletons. The source of these receptors is a human donor with advanced metastatic prostate, ovarian, gallbladder or colorectal cancer (not recorded which). This table probably holds off-target reads from a library built for another chain.

This sequence joins TRBV29-1 and TRBJ2-3, with 9 bases that match TRBD2. In germline, CDR1 is SQVTM, CDR2 ANQGSEA. The V gene end was trimmed by 4 bases and the J gene end by 1 base; junction bases not matched to a gene: 6. This CDR3 contains 15 residues. CDR3 sequence (DNA): TGCAGCGTTGGAGGGCTAGCGGGACGCACAGATACGCAGTATTTT. As protein: CSVGGLAGRTDTQYF.

The rearrangement joins TRBV5-6 to TRBJ1-1, with TRBD1 as a possible D gene (5 bases). This CDR3 is built from 17 residues. Trimming cost V 3 bases and J 0 bases, with 18 bases left between them. Germline V CDR1 and CDR2: SGHDT, YYEEEE. CDR3 sequence (DNA): TGTGCCAGCAGCTCGGGGGGTGGAGGGAGGGTGAACACTGAAGCTTTCTTT. Protein: CASSSGGGGRVNTEAFF.

The chain joins TRBV6-6 to TRBJ2-1; the D gene could be TRBD1 or TRBD2 (7 bases each). V shed 10 bases and J shed 5 bases, with 15 bases lying between them. Germline V gene sequence: CDR1 MNHNY, CDR2 SVGAGI (reference sequence). This CDR3 has 13 amino acids. DNA for the CDR3: TGTGCCACGCAGGGGGGGGAAAACAATGAGCAGTTCTTC. Translation: CATQGGENNEQFF.

This clonotype ranks as medium-sized. The CDR3 here is CASRRRWGWARADTQYF. CDR3 bases: TGTGCCAGCAGACGACGGTGGGGCTGGGCAAGGGCAGATACGCAGTATTTT. The chain is built from TRBV7-9 and TRBJ2-3; weak D call: TRBD1 (5 bases). CDR3 size: 17 residues. CDR1 is SEHNR, CDR2 FQNEAQ, per germline (reference sequence). V lost 6 bases and J 4 bases, leaving 23 bases between the germline ends. The full variable domain, rest sourced from reference TRBV7-9 and TRBJ2-3, is DTGVSQNPRHKITKRGQNVTFRCDPISEHNRLYWYRQTLGQGPEFLTYFQNEAQLEKSRLLSDRFSAERPKGSFSTLEIQRTEQGDSAMYLCASRRRWGWARADTQYFGPGTRLTVL.

The V and J genes are TRBV2 and TRBJ2-5; 11 nucleotides line up with TRBD2. The CDR3 consists of 14 residues. J was trimmed by 2 bases and V by 8 bases; bases with no gene match: 4. Germline loops: CDR1 SNHLY, CDR2 FYNNEI. CDR3 nucleotide sequence: TGTGCCAGCGGACTAGCGGGTTTACAAGAGACCCAGTACTTC. It specifies CASGLAGLQETQYF. Variable domain in full (rest from reference TRBV2 and TRBJ2-5): EPEVTQTPSHQVTQMGQEVILRCVPISNHLYFYWYRQILGQKVEFLVSFYNNEISEKSEIFDDQFSVERPDGSNFTLKIRSTKLEDSAMYFCASGLAGLQETQYFGPGTRLLVL.

This sequence joins TRBV2 and TRBJ2-1; 12 nucleotides line up with TRBD2. Germline assignment: CDR1 SNHLY and CDR2 FYNNEI. The CDR3 loop spans 14 amino acids. The junction had 1 base not matched to a gene; V was cut back by 4 bases and J by 6 bases. CDR3 sequence (DNA): TGTGCCAGCAGTGCTAGCGGGGGGGCCAATGAGCAGTTCTTC. This codes for CASSASGGANEQFF.

V usage is TRBV6-1 and J usage is TRBJ1-5; D not certain. CDR1 and CDR2 (germline): MNHNS, SASEGT. V lost 0 bases and J 1 base, leaving 4 bases between the germline ends. CDR3 length: 14 residues. The CDR3 here is CASSEAWSNQPQHF. DNA for the CDR3: TGTGCCAGCAGTGAAGCCTGGAGCAATCAGCCCCAGCATTTT.

This chain connects TRBV5-1 to TRBJ2-2, with D tentatively TRBD2 (6 bases). The CDR3 contains 15 residues. Trimming cost V 3 bases and J 1 base, with 10 bases left between them. CDR1 is SGHRS and CDR2 is YFSETQ in the germline V gene. The CDR3 nucleotides read TGCGCCAGCAGCTCCGGGACTCAGAACACCGGGGAGCTGTTTTTT. It codes for CASSSGTQNTGELFF.

The V call is TRBV5-1, the J call TRBJ2-7; the match to TRBD1 covers 8 bases. Germline lookup yields CDR1 SGHRS and CDR2 YFSETQ. The J segment lost 0 bases and the V segment lost 6 bases, leaving 2 bases of the junction unmatched. The CDR3 totals 13 residues. The CDR3 DNA sequence: TGCGCCAGCACGACAGGGGCCTCCTACGAGCAGTACTTC. Translating it yields CASTTGASYEQYF.

The chain carries TRBV6-1 and TRBJ1-3, with 7 bases identical to TRBD1. With V trimmed by 6 bases and J by 6 bases, 11 bases remained unmatched. The CDR3 is 15 residues long. CDR1 MNHNS and CDR2 SASEGT come from the germline V gene. The CDR3 DNA sequence: TGTGCCAGCAGGAACGCCAGGGGGACGCAAAACACCATATATTTT. Its protein product is CASRNARGTQNTIYF.

The gene calls are TRBV2 and TRBJ2-3, with 11 bases that match TRBD2. The length of the CDR3 is 15 residues. CDR1 is SNHLY and CDR2 is FYNNEI in the germline V gene. The V segment lost 6 bases and the J segment 5 bases; nucleotides outside the gene matches: 7. The CDR3, as DNA: TGTGCCAGCAGGAATCTAGCGGGGGGACAAGATACGCAGTATTTT. Protein: CASRNLAGGQDTQYF.

The rearrangement links TRBV4-2 to TRBJ1-2, with D maybe TRBD1 (5 bases). V was pared by 5 bases and J by 2 bases, with 12 bases between. The CDR3 length is 14 residues. Per germline, CDR1 LGHNA and CDR2 YNFKEQ. CDR3 sequence (DNA): TGTGCCAGCAGCATGGACATTTTAAACTATGGCTACACCTTC. Encoded protein: CASSMDILNYGYTF.

This sequence joins TRBV2 and TRBJ2-1; 8 bases are a match to TRBD1. This CDR3 is built from 14 residues. Germline V gene sequence: CDR1 SNHLY, CDR2 FYNNEI. Losses at the gene ends were 8 bases for V and 4 bases for J; bases not matched to a gene: 7. The CDR3, as DNA: TGTGCCAGCTCCCCGGACAGGGCTTACAATGAGCAGTTCTTC. Protein: CASSPDRAYNEQFF.

The table lists this clonotype with a few counts. This chain uses TRBV5-4 with TRBJ2-3; maybe TRBD1 (6 bases). Looked up from germline, CDR1 is SGHNT and CDR2 is YYREEE (reference sequence). The length of the CDR3 is 15 residues. Trimming shortened V by 3 bases and J by 2 bases, and 13 bases separated the two germline ends. The CDR3 bases are TGTGCCAGCAGCTCCCGGACAGCCTCCACAGATACGCAGTATTTT. This gives the protein CASSSRTASTDTQYF.

The chain joins TRBV10-3 to TRBJ2-7; the D is unclear. Germline CDR1 is ENHRY and CDR2 is SYGVKD. This CDR3 has 13 amino acids. V was clipped by 0 bases and J by 7 bases, with 10 bases between them. As DNA, the CDR3 is TGTGCCATCAGTGAGTCCTGGGTTACTGAGCAGTACTTC. Translated, it gives CAISESWVTEQYF.

The chain uses TRBV2 and TRBJ1-6; 8 bases align to TRBD1. V lost 6 bases and J lost 7; bases outside the gene matches: 8. This CDR3 comprises 15 residues. Looked up from germline, CDR1 is SNHLY and CDR2 is FYNNEI. The CDR3 reads CASRTGQGNNSPLHF. The CDR3 nucleotides are TGTGCCAGCAGGACTGGACAGGGTAACAATTCACCCCTCCACTTT.

V usage is TRBV5-4 and J usage is TRBJ2-1; D is uncertain. This CDR3 region has 15 residues. Germline lookup yields CDR1 SGHNT and CDR2 YYREEE (reference sequence). V was shortened by 3 bases and J by 6 bases, with 16 bases between the two germline ends. The chain's CDR3 is CASSSPLATGNEQFF. Here the CDR3 DNA reads TGTGCCAGCAGCTCTCCTCTGGCGACGGGCAATGAGCAGTTCTTC.

The gene calls are TRBV29-1 and TRBJ1-1; a possible D gene is TRBD1 (6 bases). There are 10 residues in the CDR3. Trimming shortened V by 4 bases and J by 11 bases, and 11 bases separated the two germline ends. CDR1 is SQVTM and CDR2 is ANQGSEA in the germline V gene. Here the CDR3 reads CSVGTAVAFF. CDR3 nucleotide sequence: TGCAGCGTTGGGACAGCTGTGGCTTTCTTT.